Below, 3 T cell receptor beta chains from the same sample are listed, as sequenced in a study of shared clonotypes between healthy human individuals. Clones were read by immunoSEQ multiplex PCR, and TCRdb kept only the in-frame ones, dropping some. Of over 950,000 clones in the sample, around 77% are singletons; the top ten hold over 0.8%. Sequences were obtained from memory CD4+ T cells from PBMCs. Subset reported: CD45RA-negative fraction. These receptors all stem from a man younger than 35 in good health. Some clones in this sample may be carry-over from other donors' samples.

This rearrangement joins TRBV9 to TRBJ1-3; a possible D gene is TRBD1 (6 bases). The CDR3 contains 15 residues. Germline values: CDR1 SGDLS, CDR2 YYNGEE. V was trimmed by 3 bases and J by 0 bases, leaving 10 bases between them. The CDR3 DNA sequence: TGTGCCAGCAGCGGCTTGGGGGCCTCTGGAAACACCATATATTTT. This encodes CASSGLGASGNTIYF.

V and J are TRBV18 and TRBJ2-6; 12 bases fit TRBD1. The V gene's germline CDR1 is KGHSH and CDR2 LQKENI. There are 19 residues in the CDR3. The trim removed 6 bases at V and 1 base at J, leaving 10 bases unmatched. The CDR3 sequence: CASSQIGGQGASGANVLTF. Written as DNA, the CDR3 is TGTGCCAGCTCCCAAATAGGGGGACAGGGGGCTTCTGGGGCCAACGTCCTGACTTTC.

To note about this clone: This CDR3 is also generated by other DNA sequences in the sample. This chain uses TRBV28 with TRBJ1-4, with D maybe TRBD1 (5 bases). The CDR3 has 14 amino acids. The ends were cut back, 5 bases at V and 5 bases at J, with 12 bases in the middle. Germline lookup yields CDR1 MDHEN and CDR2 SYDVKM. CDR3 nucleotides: TGTGCCAGCAGTGGCGGGACGGTGAATGAAAAACTGTTTTTT. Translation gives CASSGGTVNEKLFF.